This record concerns one T cell receptor (beta chain) sequence. This entry is derived from a study of blood T cell repertoires in COVID-19. Study background: Samples of COVID-19 (acute and convalescent) were obtained from the United States, Italy and Spain. PBMCs, B-cell-depleted T cells, or T cells were the source of the cDNA or gDNA that made up the material.

In the authors' workflow: Amplification from reference gene primers served as the basis for estimated nucleated cell counts. TCRdb keeps only in-frame clones here, not all; method: immunoSEQ multiplex PCR. The V and J calls and clone size come from that table; D and trimming were worked out from the DNA. In the table there are about 230,000 clones, around four fifths of which are singletons. Germline values: CDR1 SNHLY, CDR2 FYNNEI. The CDR3 has 15 amino acids. The V and J ends lost 5 bases and 6 bases, in that order; junction bases with no gene match: 10. This clonotype originated in a man between 35 and 55 years old with acute or convalescent COVID-19. Sequencing was carried out using peripheral blood. V usage is TRBV2 and J usage is TRBJ2-7; TRBD2 agrees at 10 bases. The CDR3 region has the DNA TGTGCCAGCAGTCGGGGGACTAGCGTTTCGACCGAGCAGTACTTC. Protein sequence: CASSRGTSVSTEQYF.